This T cell receptor (beta chain) appears in the sequencing data of a study of beta chain bispecific antibodies for T cell cancers. In the study overall: Jurkat cells expressed TRBV12-3; HPB-ALL cells expressed TRBV5-5. General study findings and limits: In these mixed samples, most targeted TRBV reads derived from the leukemia cell line.

This clonotype is termed medium-sized. Antigen specificity is unknown. The CDR3 is 15 residues long. The germline V gene has CDR1 SGHRS and CDR2 YFSETQ. J was trimmed by 0 bases and V by 3 bases; bases with no gene match: 4. One entry per CDR3 protein results from TCRdb running MiXCR on the 5' RACE reads. The data contain 17,000 or so distinct CDR3 sequences, around 2.1% of them singletons. Blood mononuclear cells were expanded for 3 days using either OKT3 anti-CD3 antibody or CD3/CD28 beads. The chain couples TRBV5-1 to TRBJ2-7; 9 positions agree with TRBD1. This clonotype originated in a human donor in good health. Some clones in this sample may be carry-over from other donors' samples. The sequenced sample consisted of healthy donor T cells cultured with leukemia cells. CDR3 in amino acids: CASSSDRGASYEQYF. CDR3 bases: TGCGCCAGCAGCTCGGACAGGGGCGCCTCCTACGAGCAGTACTTC.